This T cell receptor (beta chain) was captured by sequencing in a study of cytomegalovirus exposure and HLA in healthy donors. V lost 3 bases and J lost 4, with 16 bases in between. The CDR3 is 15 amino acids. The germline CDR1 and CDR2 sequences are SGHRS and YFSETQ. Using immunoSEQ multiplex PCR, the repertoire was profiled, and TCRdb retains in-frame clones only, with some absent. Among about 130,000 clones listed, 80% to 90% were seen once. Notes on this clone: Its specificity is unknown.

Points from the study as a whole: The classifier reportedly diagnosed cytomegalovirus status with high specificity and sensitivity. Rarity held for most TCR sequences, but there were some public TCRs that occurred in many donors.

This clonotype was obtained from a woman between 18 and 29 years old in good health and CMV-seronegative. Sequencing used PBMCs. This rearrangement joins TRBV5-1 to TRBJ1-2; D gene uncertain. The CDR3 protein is CASSWEPRSGYGYTF. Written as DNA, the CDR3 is TGCGCCAGCAGCTGGGAGCCACGAAGCGGCTATGGCTACACCTTC.